The next 2 T cell receptor beta chains were all read from a single sample in a study of blood T cell repertoires in COVID-19. Libraries were prepared by immunoSEQ multiplex PCR; TCRdb keeps only in-frame clonotypes and omits some of them. The repertoire has about 32,000 clones, 90% to 95% of them found once; the top ten carry around 3.6%. Input material: peripheral blood. All receptors derive from a man aged 55 to 70 with acute or convalescent COVID-19.

The gene calls are TRBV18 and TRBJ2-7; 7 nucleotides line up with TRBD2. The CDR3 is 16 residues long. V lost 3 bases, J lost 2 bases, and 10 bases stayed unmatched. Germline lookup yields CDR1 KGHSH and CDR2 LQKENI. The DNA for the CDR3 is TGTGCCAGCTCACCTGCCCCGGGAGGCAGTACCTACGAGCAGTACTTC. It translates to CASSPAPGGSTYEQYF.

The chain uses TRBV12-3 or TRBV12-4 and TRBJ1-5; weak D call: TRBD1 (5 bases). The CDR3 contains 13 residues. V was cut by 3 bases and J by 12 bases, with 15 bases left in between. CDR3: CASSLQGGEGQHF. In nucleotides, the CDR3 is TGTGCCAGCAGTTTGCAGGGAGGCGAGGGCCAGCATTTT.